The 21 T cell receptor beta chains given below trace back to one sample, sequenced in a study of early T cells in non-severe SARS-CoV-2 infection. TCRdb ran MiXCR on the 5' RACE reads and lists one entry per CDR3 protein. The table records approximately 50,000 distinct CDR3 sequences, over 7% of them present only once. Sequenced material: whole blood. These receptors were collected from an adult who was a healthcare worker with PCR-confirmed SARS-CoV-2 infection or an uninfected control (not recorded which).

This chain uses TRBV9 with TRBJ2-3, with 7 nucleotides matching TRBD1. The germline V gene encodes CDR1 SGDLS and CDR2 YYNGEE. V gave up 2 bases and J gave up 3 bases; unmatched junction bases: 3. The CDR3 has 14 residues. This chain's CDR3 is CASSVSGQTDTQYF. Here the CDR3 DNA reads TGTGCCAGCAGCGTCTCGGGACAGACAGATACGCAGTATTTT.

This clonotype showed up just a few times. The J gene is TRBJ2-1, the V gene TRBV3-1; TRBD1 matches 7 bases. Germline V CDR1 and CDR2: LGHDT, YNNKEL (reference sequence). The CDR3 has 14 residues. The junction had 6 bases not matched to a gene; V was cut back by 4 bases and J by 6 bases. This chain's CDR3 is CASSLGQAGNEQFF. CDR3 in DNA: TGTGCCAGCAGCCTCGGACAGGCGGGCAATGAGCAGTTCTTC.

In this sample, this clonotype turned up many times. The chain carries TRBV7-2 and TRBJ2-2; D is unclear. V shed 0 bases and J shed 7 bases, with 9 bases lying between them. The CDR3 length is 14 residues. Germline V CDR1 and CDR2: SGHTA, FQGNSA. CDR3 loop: CASSLAAGIGELFF. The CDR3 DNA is TGTGCCAGCAGCTTAGCAGCAGGCATCGGGGAGCTGTTTTTT.

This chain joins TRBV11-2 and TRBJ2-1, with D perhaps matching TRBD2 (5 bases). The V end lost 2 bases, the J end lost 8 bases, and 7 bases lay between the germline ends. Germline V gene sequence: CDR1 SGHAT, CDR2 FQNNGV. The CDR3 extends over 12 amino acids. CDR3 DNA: TGTGCCAGCAGCTTACTGGAGGATGAGCAGTTCTTC. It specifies CASSLLEDEQFF.

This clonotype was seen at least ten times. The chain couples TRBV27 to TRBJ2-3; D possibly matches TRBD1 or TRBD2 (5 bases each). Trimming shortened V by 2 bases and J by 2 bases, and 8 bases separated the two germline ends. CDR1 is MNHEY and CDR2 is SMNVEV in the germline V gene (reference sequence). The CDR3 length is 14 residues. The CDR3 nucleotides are TGTGCCAGCAGTTTAGAGGGACCCACAGATACGCAGTATTTT. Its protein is CASSLEGPTDTQYF.

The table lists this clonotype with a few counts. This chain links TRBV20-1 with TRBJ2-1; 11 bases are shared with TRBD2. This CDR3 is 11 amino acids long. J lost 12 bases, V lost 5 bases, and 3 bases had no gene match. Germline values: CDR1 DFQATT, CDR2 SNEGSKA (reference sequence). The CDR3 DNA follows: TGCAGTGCTTTAGCGGGAGGGACGCAGTTCTTC. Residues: CSALAGGTQFF.

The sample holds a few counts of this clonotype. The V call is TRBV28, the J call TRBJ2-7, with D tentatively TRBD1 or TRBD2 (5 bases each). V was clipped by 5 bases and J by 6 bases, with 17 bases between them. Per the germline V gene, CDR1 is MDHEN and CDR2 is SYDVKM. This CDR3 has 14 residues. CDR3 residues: CASSTGTEPREQYF. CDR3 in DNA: TGTGCCAGCAGTACTGGGACGGAACCTCGCGAGCAGTACTTC.

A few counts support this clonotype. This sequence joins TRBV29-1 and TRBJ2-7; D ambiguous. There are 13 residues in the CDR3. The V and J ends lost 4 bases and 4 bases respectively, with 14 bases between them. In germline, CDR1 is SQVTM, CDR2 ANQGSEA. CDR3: CSVVVNPGYEQYF. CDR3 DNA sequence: TGCAGCGTTGTAGTCAACCCCGGTTACGAGCAGTACTTC.

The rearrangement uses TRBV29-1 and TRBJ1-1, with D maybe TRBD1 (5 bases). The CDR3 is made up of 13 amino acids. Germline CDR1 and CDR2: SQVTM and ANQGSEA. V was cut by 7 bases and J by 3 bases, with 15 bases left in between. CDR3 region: CSACGRADTEAFF. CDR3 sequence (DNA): TGCAGCGCCTGCGGCAGGGCTGACACTGAAGCTTTCTTT.

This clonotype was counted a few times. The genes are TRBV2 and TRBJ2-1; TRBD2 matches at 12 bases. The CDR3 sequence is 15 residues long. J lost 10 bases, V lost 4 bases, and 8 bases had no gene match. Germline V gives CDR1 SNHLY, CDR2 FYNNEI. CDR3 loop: CASSVFLAGGGEQFF. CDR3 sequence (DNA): TGTGCCAGCAGTGTCTTCCTAGCGGGAGGGGGGGAGCAGTTCTTC.

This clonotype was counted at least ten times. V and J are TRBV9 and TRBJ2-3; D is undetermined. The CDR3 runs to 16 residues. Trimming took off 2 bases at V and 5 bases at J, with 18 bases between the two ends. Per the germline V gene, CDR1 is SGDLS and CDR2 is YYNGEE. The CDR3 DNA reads TGTGCCAGCAGCGTTACGTACGGGCAATATGGAGATACGCAGTATTTT. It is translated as CASSVTYGQYGDTQYF.

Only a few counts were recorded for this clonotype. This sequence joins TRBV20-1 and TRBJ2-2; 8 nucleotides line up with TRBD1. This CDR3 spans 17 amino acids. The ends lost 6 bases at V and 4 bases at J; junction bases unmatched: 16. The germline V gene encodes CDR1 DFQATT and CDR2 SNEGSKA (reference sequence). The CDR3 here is CSARPRGGQGGTGELFF. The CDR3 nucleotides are TGCAGTGCACGCCCCCGGGGTGGACAGGGCGGCACCGGGGAGCTGTTTTTT.

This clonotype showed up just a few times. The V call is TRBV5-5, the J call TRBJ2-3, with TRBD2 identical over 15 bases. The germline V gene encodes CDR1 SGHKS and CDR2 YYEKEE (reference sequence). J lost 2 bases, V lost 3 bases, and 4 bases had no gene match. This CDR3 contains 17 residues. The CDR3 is CASSSGLAGGSTDTQYF. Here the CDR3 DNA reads TGTGCCAGCAGCTCGGGACTAGCGGGGGGATCCACAGATACGCAGTATTTT.

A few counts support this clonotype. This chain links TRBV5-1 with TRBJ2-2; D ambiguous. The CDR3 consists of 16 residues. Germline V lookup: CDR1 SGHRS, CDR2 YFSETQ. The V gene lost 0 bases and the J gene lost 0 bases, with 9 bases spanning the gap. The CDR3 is CASSLGYEPNTGELFF. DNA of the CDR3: TGCGCCAGCAGCTTGGGGTACGAGCCGAACACCGGGGAGCTGTTTTTT.

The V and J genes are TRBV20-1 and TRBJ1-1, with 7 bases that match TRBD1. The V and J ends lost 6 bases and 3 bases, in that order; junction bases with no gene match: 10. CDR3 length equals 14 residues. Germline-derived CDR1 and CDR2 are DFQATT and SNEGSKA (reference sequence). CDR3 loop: CSAQPRGVDTEAFF. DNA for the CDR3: TGCAGTGCCCAACCCAGGGGGGTTGACACTGAAGCTTTCTTT.

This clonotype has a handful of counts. Here the CDR3 reads CASSPYNPLGVAEAFF. CDR3 DNA sequence: TGTGCCAGCTCACCATATAACCCCCTTGGGGTTGCTGAAGCTTTCTTT. The chain uses TRBV18 and TRBJ1-1; D gene ambiguous. This CDR3 has 16 residues. Germline CDR1 reads KGHSH; CDR2 reads LQKENI. V lost 2 bases, J lost 6 bases, and 19 bases lay in between.

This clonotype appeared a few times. CDR3 region: CASSEGPSTDTQYF. DNA for the CDR3: TGCGCCAGCAGCGAGGGACCTAGCACAGATACGCAGTATTTT. This chain uses TRBV5-1 with TRBJ2-3, with D perhaps assigned TRBD1 or TRBD2 (5 bases each). Looked up from germline, CDR1 is SGHRS and CDR2 is YFSETQ. V lost 4 bases and J lost 0, with 9 bases in between. The CDR3 is 14 residues long.

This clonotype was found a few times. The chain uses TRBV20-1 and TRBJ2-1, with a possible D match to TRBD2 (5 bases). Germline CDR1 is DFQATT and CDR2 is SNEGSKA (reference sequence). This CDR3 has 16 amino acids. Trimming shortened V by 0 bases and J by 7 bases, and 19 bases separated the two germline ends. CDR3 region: CSARDERWRSRNEQFF. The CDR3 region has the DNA TGCAGTGCTAGAGACGAGCGGTGGCGATCGAGGAATGAGCAGTTCTTC.

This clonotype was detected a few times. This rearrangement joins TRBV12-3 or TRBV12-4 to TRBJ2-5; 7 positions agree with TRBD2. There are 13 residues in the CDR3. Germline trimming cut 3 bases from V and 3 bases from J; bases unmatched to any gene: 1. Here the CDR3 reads CASSFRGEETQYF. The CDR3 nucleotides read TGTGCCAGCAGTTTTCGGGGGGAAGAGACCCAGTACTTC.

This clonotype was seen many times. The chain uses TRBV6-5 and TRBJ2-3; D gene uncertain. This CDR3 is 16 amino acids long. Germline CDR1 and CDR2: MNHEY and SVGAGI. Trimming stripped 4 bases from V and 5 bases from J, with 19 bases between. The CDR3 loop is CASSSRPKEEIDTQYF. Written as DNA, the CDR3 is TGTGCCAGCAGTTCTAGGCCGAAGGAAGAGATAGATACGCAGTATTTT.

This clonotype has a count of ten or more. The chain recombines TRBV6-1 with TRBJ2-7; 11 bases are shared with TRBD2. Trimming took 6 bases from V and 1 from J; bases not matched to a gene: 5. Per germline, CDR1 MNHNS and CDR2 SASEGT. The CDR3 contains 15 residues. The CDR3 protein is CASRPTSGGSYEQYF. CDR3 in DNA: TGTGCCAGCAGACCTACTAGCGGGGGATCCTACGAGCAGTACTTC.